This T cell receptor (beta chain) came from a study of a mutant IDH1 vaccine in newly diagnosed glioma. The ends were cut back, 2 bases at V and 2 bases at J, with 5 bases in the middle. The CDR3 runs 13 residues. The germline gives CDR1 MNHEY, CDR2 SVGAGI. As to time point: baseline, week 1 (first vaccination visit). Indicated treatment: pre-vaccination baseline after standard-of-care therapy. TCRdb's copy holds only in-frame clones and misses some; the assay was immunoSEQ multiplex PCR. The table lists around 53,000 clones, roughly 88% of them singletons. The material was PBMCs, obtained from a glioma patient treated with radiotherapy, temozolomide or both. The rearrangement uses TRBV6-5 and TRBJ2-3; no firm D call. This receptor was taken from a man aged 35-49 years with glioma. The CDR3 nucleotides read TGTGCCAGCAGTTACCAATACACAGATACGCAGTATTTT. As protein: CASSYQYTDTQYF.